The next 2 T cell receptor beta chains were all read from a single sample in a study of shared clonotypes between healthy human individuals. Naive CD8 cells lacked CD45RO and underwent positive selection for CCR7, leaving out terminally differentiated effector memory CD45RA+ cells. The assay was immunoSEQ multiplex PCR, and TCRdb's table has in-frame clones only and misses some. Of about 2.1 million clones in the sample, about 92% were seen once. Sequencing was carried out using naive CD8+ T cells from PBMCs. These TCRs come from a man between 18 and 29 years old in good health. Some clones in this sample may be carry-over from other donors' samples.

V usage is TRBV10-3 and J usage is TRBJ2-1, with TRBD2 identical over 13 bases. After removal of 0 bases from V and 1 base from J, the junction contained 21 bases not matched to a gene. Germline V gene data show CDR1 as ENHRY and CDR2 as SYGVKD. The CDR3 is 24 residues long. DNA of the CDR3: TGTGCCATCAGTGAGTCGGACCCTCCAATCGGGGGACTAGCGGGGAATTTGTCCTACAATGAGCAGTTCTTC. Amino acids: CAISESDPPIGGLAGNLSYNEQFF.

V usage is TRBV6-1 and J usage is TRBJ2-7; TRBD2 aligns across 9 bases. Germline V lookup: CDR1 MNHNS, CDR2 SASEGT. The CDR3 runs 16 residues. The junction had 12 bases not matched to a gene; V was cut back by 2 bases and J by 7 bases. CDR3 amino acids: CASSELSGRKFMEQYF. Written as DNA, the CDR3 is TGTGCCAGCAGTGAACTCAGCGGGAGGAAATTTATGGAGCAGTACTTC.